This T cell receptor (beta chain) was identified during a study of T-cell memory formation after mild COVID-19. Germline V gene data show CDR1 as GTSNPN and CDR2 as SVGIG (reference sequence). The CDR3 spans 11 residues. Trimming pared 8 bases from V and 5 bases from J, leaving 12 bases between. Using its own MiXCR run on the 5' RACE reads, TCRdb lists one record per CDR3 protein. The table includes under 110,000 distinct CDR3 sequences, about 15% detected once. The gene calls are TRBV30 and TRBJ1-1, with D possibly being TRBD1 (6 bases). This clonotype originated in an adult woman who had mild COVID-19 (a few samples of this study predate the infection). Cell type and time point are not known. Sequencing was performed on PBMCs or a T cell subset sorted from them (not recorded which). In DNA form, the CDR3 reads TGTGCCGAAGGGGGTTGGACTGAAGCTTTCTTT. This encodes CAEGGWTEAFF.